Following are 26 T cell receptor beta chains from one sample sequenced in a study of blood T cells in healthy people across ages (dated by TCRdb to between 2014 and 2016). The receptor library was made with 5' RACE. Sequencing was carried out with an Illumina HiSeq 2500. The second PCR ran for about 7 to 11 cycles and used a J-beta primer mix along with a sample-barcoded 5' primer. The public sequencing data were trimmed at Q25 with fastp and processed into clonotypes with MiXCR by TCRdb, which kept only in-frame beta chains. Entries are consolidated by CDR3 protein sequence, retaining the most common genes and DNA. This sample holds about 680,000 distinct CDR3 sequences; approximately 50% were observed only once. The ten largest clones represent 30% to 40% of the sample. Sequenced: blood. These receptors were taken from a woman aged 55-69 years in good health.

V usage is TRBV7-3 and J usage is TRBJ2-1; D is ambiguous. The J call could be wrong; TRBJ2-7 is a better fit for the DNA end. The CDR3 has 15 amino acids. Germline values: CDR1 SGHTA, CDR2 FQGTGA. CDR3: CASSLTYGSTNEQYF. CDR3 DNA: TGTGCCAGCAGCTTAACGTATGGGTCTACCAATGAGCAGTACTTC.

This chain connects TRBV7-9 to TRBJ1-4; D gene ambiguous. V gave up 6 bases and J gave up 8 bases, with 19 bases separating them. The germline V gene has CDR1 SEHNR and CDR2 FQNEAQ (reference sequence). The CDR3 is 15 residues long. CDR3 amino acids: CASSYRSPDSEKLFF. CDR3 in DNA: TGTGCCAGCAGTTACCGGTCACCCGACTCAGAAAAACTGTTTTTT.

This chain links TRBV6-1 with TRBJ2-3; TRBD2 matches 8 bases. From germline, CDR1 is MNHNS and CDR2 SASEGT. CDR3 length: 16 residues. Trimming at V came to 8 bases and at J to 6 bases, leaving 16 bases not matched to a gene. In DNA form, the CDR3 reads TGTGCCAGCCCGTCCCCTCCGGGAGGGCCGTGGGATACGCAGTATTTT. Its translation is CASPSPPGGPWDTQYF.

The chain links TRBV29-1 to TRBJ2-3; D might be TRBD1 (5 bases). CDR3 length equals 15 residues. Trimming pared 4 bases from V and 1 base from J, leaving 15 bases between. Per the germline V gene, CDR1 is SQVTM and CDR2 is ANQGSEA. The CDR3 DNA sequence: TGCAGCGTTGTAACAGGCGCCTCGGGCACAGATACGCAGTATTTT. Translated: CSVVTGASGTDTQYF.

This chain joins TRBV4-1 and TRBJ2-1; 9 positions match TRBD1. The CDR3 covers 16 residues. CDR1 and CDR2 (germline): MGHRA, YSYEKL. Germline trimming cut 0 bases from V and 3 bases from J; bases unmatched to any gene: 3. The CDR3 region is CASSQDGTGNYNEQFF. Here the CDR3 DNA reads TGCGCCAGCAGCCAAGATGGGACAGGGAACTACAATGAGCAGTTCTTC.

This clonotype has just a few counts. This sequence joins TRBV20-1 and TRBJ2-7, with D perhaps matching TRBD2 (6 bases). The ends were cut back, 0 bases at V and 3 bases at J, with 12 bases in the middle. The CDR3 totals 14 residues. CDR1 is DFQATT and CDR2 is SNEGSKA in the germline V gene (reference sequence). CDR3 protein: CSARDRTSFYEQYF. DNA of the CDR3: TGCAGTGCTAGAGATCGTACTAGCTTCTACGAGCAGTACTTC.

V gene TRBV6-5 combines with J gene TRBJ2-7; D might be TRBD1 (5 bases). Germline CDR1 reads MNHEY; CDR2 reads SVGAGI. The CDR3 spans 13 residues. Trimming cost V 7 bases and J 7 bases, with 17 bases left between them. In DNA form, the CDR3 reads TGTGCCAGCACTAAGACAGAATTCGATGAGCAGTACTTC. It is translated as CASTKTEFDEQYF.

The rearrangement links TRBV28 to TRBJ1-6, with TRBD1 matching over 10 bases. The CDR3 is made up of 15 amino acids. J was trimmed by 9 bases and V by 4 bases; bases with no gene match: 6. Germline CDR1 and CDR2: MDHEN and SYDVKM. The CDR3 is CASSYRTGGISPLHF. CDR3 DNA: TGTGCCAGCAGTTACAGGACAGGGGGAATTTCACCCCTCCACTTT.

This chain links TRBV20-1 with TRBJ2-7; TRBD2 matches 8 bases. Per germline, CDR1 DFQATT and CDR2 SNEGSKA (reference sequence). The CDR3 sequence is 16 residues long. Trimming at V came to 3 bases and at J to 0 bases, leaving 10 bases not matched to a gene. The CDR3 loop reads CSARSPEREYSYEQYF. The CDR3 bases are TGCAGTGCTAGGAGCCCGGAGCGGGAGTACTCCTACGAGCAGTACTTC.

On this clonotype itself: A read error may explain this, as a much larger clone is one base away. The rearrangement uses TRBV24-1 and TRBJ2-5, with D uncertain. Germline lookup yields CDR1 KGHDR and CDR2 SFDVKD. The CDR3 totals 14 residues. V lost 5 bases and J lost 11, with 20 bases in between. The DNA of the CDR3 is TGTGCCACCAGTGGGGCCGCTAGTTACAATGAGCAGTACTTC. Its protein product is CATSGAASYNEQYF.

This clonotype was counted at least ten times. This sequence joins TRBV20-1 and TRBJ1-6; possible D gene TRBD1, 6 bases. Per germline, CDR1 DFQATT and CDR2 SNEGSKA (reference sequence). There are 17 residues in the CDR3. The V and J ends lost 6 bases and 2 bases respectively, with 20 bases between them. CDR3 nucleotides: TGCAGTGCCCACGCTACAGGGTCCATGACCTATAATTCACCCCTCCACTTT. As protein: CSAHATGSMTYNSPLHF.

This clonotype has ten or more counts. The chain joins TRBV12-3 or TRBV12-4 to TRBJ2-1; D may be TRBD2 (5 bases). Trimming pared 3 bases from V and 0 bases from J, leaving 18 bases between. The CDR3 length is 18 residues. CDR3 sequence: CASSFEGTGRSSYNEQFF. The CDR3 DNA is TGTGCCAGCAGTTTTGAGGGAACCGGTAGAAGCTCCTACAATGAGCAGTTCTTC.

The gene calls are TRBV12-3 or TRBV12-4 and TRBJ2-5; 7 positions agree with TRBD2. The end of the DNA fits TRBJ2-7 better, so the J call may be wrong. CDR3 size: 15 residues. The CDR3 nucleotides read TGTGCCAGCAGTTTAGATCAGCGGGGAACCTACGAGCAGTACTTC. This translates into CASSLDQRGTYEQYF.

Many counts were recorded for this clonotype. The chain employs TRBV27 and TRBJ2-7, with D uncertain. The germline CDR1 and CDR2 sequences are MNHEY and SMNVEV (reference sequence). Trimming took off 0 bases at V and 6 bases at J, with 15 bases between the two ends. The CDR3 length is 15 residues. The CDR3 loop is CASSLSSGMEGEQYF. The CDR3, as DNA: TGTGCCAGCAGTTTATCGTCCGGTATGGAAGGCGAGCAGTACTTC.

The J gene is TRBJ1-5, the V gene TRBV28; 10 bases are shared with TRBD1. The CDR3 contains 15 residues. The trim removed 4 bases at V and 4 bases at J, leaving 4 bases unmatched. CDR1 and CDR2 (germline): MDHEN, SYDVKM. In DNA, the CDR3 is TGTGCCAGCAGTTGGGGGACAGGGGAAAATCAGCCCCAGCATTTT. Amino acid sequence: CASSWGTGENQPQHF.

CDR3 sequence: CASSFRGRVNQPQHF. In nucleotides, the CDR3 is TGTGCCAGCAGTTTCAGGGGCCGAGTAAATCAGCCCCAGCATTTT. The chain combines TRBV28 with TRBJ1-5, with a possible D match to TRBD1 (6 bases). V was trimmed by 3 bases and J by 4 bases, leaving 13 bases between them. The germline CDR1 and CDR2 sequences are MDHEN and SYDVKM. The CDR3 length is 15 residues.

As for this clonotype: An end of the junction differs from the germline gene, which may be a read error. This chain joins TRBV20-1 and TRBJ1-1; D perhaps matches TRBD1 (5 bases). Germline V gives CDR1 DFQATT, CDR2 SNEGSKA (reference sequence). The CDR3 totals 12 residues. The CDR3 coding sequence is TGCAGTACTAGAGGGGTGGCTACTGAAGCTTTCTTT. It is translated as CSTRGVATEAFF.

The chain is built from TRBV7-2 and TRBJ1-1, with D possibly TRBD1 on 5 matching bases. Trimming stripped 3 bases from V and 5 bases from J, with 13 bases between. CDR3 length: 14 amino acids. Germline lookup yields CDR1 SGHTA and CDR2 FQGNSA. The CDR3, as DNA: TGTGCCAGCAGCTTGGGGCAGCGAATGACTGAAGCTTTCTTT. Its protein is CASSLGQRMTEAFF. The whole variable domain, filled in from reference TRBV7-2 and TRBJ1-1, reads GAGVSQSPSNKVTEKGKDVELRCDPISGHTALYWYRQSLGQGLEFLIYFQGNSAPDKSGLPSDRFSAERTGGSVSTLTIQRTQQEDSAVYLCASSLGQRMTEAFFGQGTRLTVV.

This clonotype was counted only a few times. The CDR3 protein is CASSKGTAYNEQFF. CDR3 DNA sequence: TGTGCCAGCAGCAAAGGGACAGCATACAATGAGCAGTTCTTC. The chain employs TRBV7-2 and TRBJ2-1; TRBD1 matches 7 bases. The J segment lost 4 bases and the V segment lost 5 bases, leaving 5 bases of the junction unmatched. The CDR3 has 14 amino acids. Germline values: CDR1 SGHTA, CDR2 FQGNSA.

Regarding this clonotype: The junction does not match germline at one end; this may be a read error. This chain connects TRBV4-2 to TRBJ2-7, with D perhaps being TRBD1 or TRBD2 (5 bases each). Germline values: CDR1 LGHNA, CDR2 YNFKEQ. This CDR3 is 15 amino acids long. The CDR3 here is CASSPTGTGSYGQYF. CDR3 DNA: TGTGCCAGCAGCCCAACCGGGACGGGCTCCTACGGGCAGTACTTC.

The chain couples TRBV7-9 to TRBJ2-5; 11 positions match TRBD1. The J call may be incorrect, as the DNA end agrees better with TRBJ2-7. This CDR3 comprises 16 residues. Germline values: CDR1 SEHNR, CDR2 FQNEAQ (reference sequence). The CDR3 nucleotides are TGTGCCAGCAGCGCCTGGGTGGGACAGGGGGTTTACGAGCAGTACTTC. Encoded protein: CASSAWVGQGVYEQYF.

The chain links TRBV5-1 to TRBJ2-3; TRBD1 aligns across 8 bases. Germline V gene sequence: CDR1 SGHRS, CDR2 YFSETQ. There are 15 residues in the CDR3. Unmatched junction bases numbered 8, after V lost 5 bases and J lost 3 bases. In DNA form, the CDR3 reads TGCGCCAGCAGGTCTGGGACAGGAGTTACAGATACGCAGTATTTT. Translated, it gives CASRSGTGVTDTQYF.

The chain links TRBV2 to TRBJ1-2; D is uncertain. CDR1 and CDR2 from the germline V gene are SNHLY and FYNNEI. This CDR3 region has 12 residues. With 7 bases removed from V and 4 bases from J, the gap between germline ends came to 10 bases. The CDR3, as DNA: TGTGCCAGCAATCCGCAGCTCTATGGCTACACCTTC. Translating it yields CASNPQLYGYTF.

CDR3 DNA sequence: TGTGCCAGCAGTGACAGGGGGCTTGAGGAAAAACTGTTTTTT. This translates into CASSDRGLEEKLFF. The genes are TRBV25-1 and TRBJ1-4; 8 bases match TRBD1. The CDR3 is 14 residues long. CDR1 is MGHDK, CDR2 SYGVNS, per germline. After removal of 3 bases from V and 8 bases from J, the junction contained 5 bases not matched to a gene.

The V and J genes are TRBV6-2 or TRBV6-3 and TRBJ1-2; 11 bases are a match to TRBD1. The V gene's germline CDR1 is MNHEY and CDR2 SVGEGT. CDR3 size: 13 residues. V shed 7 bases and J 8 bases; nucleotides not matched to a gene: 6. CDR3 loop: CASTGTGGFGYTF. DNA of the CDR3: TGTGCCAGCACCGGGACAGGGGGGTTCGGCTACACCTTC.

This chain uses TRBV3-1 with TRBJ2-4; 9 positions agree with TRBD2. This CDR3 has 19 amino acids. Germline values: CDR1 LGHDT, CDR2 YNNKEL (reference sequence). V gave up 1 base and J gave up 13 bases; unmatched junction bases: 23. The CDR3 DNA sequence: TGTGCCAGCAGCCAAGTTTCCGGGAAGGATAGCGGGAGACTAAATGAGCAGTACTTC. Translated: CASSQVSGKDSGRLNEQYF.